This TCR beta chain was documented in a study of T cells in Graves' hyperthyroidism and ophthalmopathy. Background on the study: Blood was drawn when the patient was first diagnosed and still untreated.

Calling Graves' hyperthyroidism stable meant ophthalmopathy did not progress within 18 months. The CDR3 extends over 11 amino acids. The V and J ends lost 6 bases and 7 bases respectively, with 9 bases between them. CDR1 is MDHEN, CDR2 SYDVKM, per germline. This clonotype was found many times. RNA transcripts provided the source from which TCR beta CDR3 regions were amplified. HTBI primers drove first-round RT-PCR of the TCR CDR3. MiXCR was run by TCRdb on the multiplex PCR reads, yielding one entry per CDR3 protein. Of about 290,000 distinct CDR3 sequences listed, roughly 15% are singletons. The chain recombines TRBV28 with TRBJ1-2; D ambiguous. The sequencing sample was made of blood. This receptor was obtained from a woman aged 40-49 years with Graves' hyperthyroidism. The CDR3 coding sequence is TGTGCCAGCAGCCTAGCCAGTGGCTACACCTTC. Its translation: CASSLASGYTF.